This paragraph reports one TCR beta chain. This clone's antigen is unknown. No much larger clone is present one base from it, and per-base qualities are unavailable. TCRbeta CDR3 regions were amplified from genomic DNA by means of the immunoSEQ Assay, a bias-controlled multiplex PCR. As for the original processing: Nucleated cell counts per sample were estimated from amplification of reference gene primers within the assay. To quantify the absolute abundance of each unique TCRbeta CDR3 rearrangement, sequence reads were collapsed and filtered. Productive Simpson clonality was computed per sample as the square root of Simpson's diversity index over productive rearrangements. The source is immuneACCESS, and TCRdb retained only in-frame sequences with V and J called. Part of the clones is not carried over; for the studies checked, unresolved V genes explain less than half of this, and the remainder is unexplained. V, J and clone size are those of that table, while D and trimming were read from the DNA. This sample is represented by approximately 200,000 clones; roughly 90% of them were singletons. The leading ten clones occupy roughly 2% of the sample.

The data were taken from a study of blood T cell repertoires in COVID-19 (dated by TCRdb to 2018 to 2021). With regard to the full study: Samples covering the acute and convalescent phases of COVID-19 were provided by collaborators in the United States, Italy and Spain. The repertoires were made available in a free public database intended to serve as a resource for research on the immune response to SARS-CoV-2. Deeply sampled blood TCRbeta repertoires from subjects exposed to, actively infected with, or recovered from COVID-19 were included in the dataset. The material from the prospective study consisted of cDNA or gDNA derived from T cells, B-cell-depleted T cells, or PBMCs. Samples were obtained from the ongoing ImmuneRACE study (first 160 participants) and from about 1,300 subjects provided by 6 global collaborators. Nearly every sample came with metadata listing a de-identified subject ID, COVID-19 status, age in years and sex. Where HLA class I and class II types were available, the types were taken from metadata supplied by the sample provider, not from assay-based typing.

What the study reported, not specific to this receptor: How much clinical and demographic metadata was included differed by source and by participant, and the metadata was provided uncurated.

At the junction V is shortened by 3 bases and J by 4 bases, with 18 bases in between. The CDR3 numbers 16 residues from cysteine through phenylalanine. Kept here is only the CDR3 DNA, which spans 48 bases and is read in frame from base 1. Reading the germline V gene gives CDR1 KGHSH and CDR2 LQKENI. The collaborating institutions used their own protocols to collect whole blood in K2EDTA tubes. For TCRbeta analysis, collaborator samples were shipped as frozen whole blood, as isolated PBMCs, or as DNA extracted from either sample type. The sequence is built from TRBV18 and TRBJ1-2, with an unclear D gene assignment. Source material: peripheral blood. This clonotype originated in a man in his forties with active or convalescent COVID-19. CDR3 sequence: CASSPSNGRVGYGYTF. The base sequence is TGTGCCAGCTCACCCTCTAACGGGAGGGTTGGCTATGGCTACACCTTC.